This T cell receptor (delta chain) was documented in a study of Vδ1+ human thymocytes (dated by TCRdb to 2017 to 2018). With respect to the entire study: As a data resource, the study described the mRNA-level TRG and TRD CDR3 repertoires found in highly purified Vdelta1+ thymocytes taken from young children. The multiplex-based CDR3 amplicon strategy had previously been validated against 5'RACE-based CDR3 amplicon generation methods. The paper's findings and limits, for the study overall: Donors did not cluster by age or sex, so the analyses were not stratified by age or sex. Roughly a fifth of thymic TRD sequences were found to be Vdelta2 (and few were Vdelta3) despite high sort purity, in contrast to peripheral blood Vdelta1+ controls. Many TRG clonotypes were found to be shared between donors (up to roughly 7x10^3), whereas TRD repertoires were found to be essentially private (max roughly 100 shared). Unlike the oligoclonal repertoires in peripheral blood, the thymic TRG and TRD repertoires appeared highly polyclonal, with Gaussian CDR3 length distributions. The authors advised highly purified populations and single-cell validation, since unexpected Vdelta2 sequences could cause misinterpretation of bulk repertoire data.

Thymic samples were depleted of alphabeta T cells, then CD3+ TCRVdelta1+ TCRVdelta2- thymocytes were FACS-sorted. Sorted Vdelta1+ thymocyte purity ranged from roughly 97% to 99.6%. Thymic specimens came from 8 or 9 paediatric patients undergoing corrective cardiac surgery, aged from about 5 days to 17 months. The thymic tissue was dispersed, and mononuclear cells were isolated using a Histopaque-1077 density gradient. For staining, the antibodies used were anti-TCRVdelta1 clone TS8.2, anti-TCRVdelta2 clone B6, anti-CD3 clone HIT3a and anti-TCRalphabeta clone IP26. Comments on this clone: There is no known antigen for this receptor. One base away there is no much larger clone; base qualities are not given. This sample also contains other DNA sequences that code for the same CDR3.

The CDR3 sequence holds 14 residues, the cysteine and phenylalanine included. Only the CDR3 DNA is retained, 42 bases long and in frame from the first base. The germline V gene provides CDR1 TSWWSYY and CDR2 QGS. The junction shows trimming of 0 bases on V and 0 bases on J, plus 5 bases between the germline ends. RNA extraction was carried out with the RNeasy mini kit, and reverse transcription was then done using Superscript III. CDR3 amplicons were generated by multiplex PCR with pooled V-gene forward primers and a constant-region reverse primer carrying Illumina adaptor overhangs. Amplicons were gel-purified, then indexed with Nextera index primers over approximately 8 extra PCR cycles and purified with AMPure XP beads. Sequencing of the libraries was done on an Illumina MiSeq using paired-end 250 bp reads, dual indexing and a roughly 20% PhiX spike-in. As for the authors' bioinformatics: FastQC was used to check read quality, and ea-utils fastq-join was used to merge TRG read pairs. Sequences were annotated with IMGT/HighV-QUEST, keeping only productive sequences with unambiguous V-gene assignment; clonotypes were defined by identical CDR3 sequence. For downstream analysis, VDJtools 1.1.1, tcR 2.2.3, Treemap and vegan Shannon diversity in R 3.4.4 were used. TCRdb reran clone calling on the public reads with CATT; rows sharing one DNA sequence were then combined. Here the V and J calls rest on TCRdb's processing, not on the authors' analysis. This sample is represented by around 60,000 delta-chain clones; less than 15% of them were singletons. Of the sample, roughly 0.37% falls within the top ten clones.

Here the chain combines TRDV1 and TRDJ1; the D gene identity is not certain. This receptor was taken from a girl under three years old who had congenital heart surgery. Sequencing used Vdelta1+ gamma-delta thymocytes from the thymus. In the paper's terms, the cell subset or site label means: FACS-sorted CD3+ TCRalphabeta- TCRVdelta1+ TCRVdelta2- thymocytes. CDR3 sequence: CALGELRYTDKLIF. The DNA sequence is given as TGTGCTCTTGGGGAACTTAGGTACACCGATAAACTCATCTTT.